The 12 T cell receptor beta chains reported below all come from one sample, sequenced in a study of human versus mouse CDR3 diversity and MHC coevolution. Sequencing was performed with immunoSEQ multiplex PCR; in TCRdb, only in-frame clones are kept and a portion is missing. The data hold tens of thousands of clones, with around 94% observed a single time. The source material was naive CD4+ T cells from blood. Subset meaning: CD45RO-negative CD62L-positive naive CD4 T cells. These receptors all come from a person in their sixties or seventies in good health.

J is TRBJ1-2 and V is TRBV21-1; the table names TRBD1, a call not compared with the DNA. TRBV21-1 is noted as a pseudogene. The CDR3 is made up of 12 amino acids. As DNA, the CDR3 is TGTGCCAGCAGTCGGACAGGGTATGGCTACACCTTC. Translation: CASSRTGYGYTF.

Here the CDR3 reads CASMRAPGPYTQYF. Written as DNA, the CDR3 is TGTGCCAGCATGAGGGCGCCCGGTCCCTATACGCAGTATTTT. The genes are TRBV11-3 and TRBJ2-3; D is perhaps TRBD2 (5 bases). From germline, CDR1 is SGHNT and CDR2 YENEEA. The CDR3 length is 14 residues. Trimming took off 7 bases at V and 7 bases at J, with 18 bases between the two ends.

The J gene is TRBJ2-7, the V gene TRBV14; 8 bases align to TRBD2. V lost 1 base to trimming and J lost 2 bases; unmatched junction nucleotides: 4. CDR1 and CDR2 from the germline V gene are SGHDN and FVKESK. There are 15 residues in the CDR3. This CDR3 is CASSQGLATTYEQYF. CDR3 nucleotides: TGTGCCAGCAGCCAAGGACTAGCGACAACCTACGAGCAGTACTTC.

This chain connects TRBV5-1 to TRBJ1-4, with TRBD1 identical over 8 bases. The germline CDR1 and CDR2 sequences are SGHRS and YFSETQ. The CDR3 is 14 amino acids. The V segment lost 6 bases and the J segment 7 bases; nucleotides outside the gene matches: 8. The CDR3 sequence: CASTIGTGREKLFF. In nucleotides, the CDR3 is TGCGCCAGCACCATCGGGACAGGACGTGAAAAACTGTTTTTT.

The V gene is TRBV5-4, the J gene TRBJ1-3; TRBD1 agrees at 10 bases. With 4 bases clipped from V and 8 bases from J, the junction kept 6 bases outside the gene matches. The CDR3 runs to 14 residues. The germline CDR1 and CDR2 sequences are SGHNT and YYREEE (reference sequence). The CDR3 sequence is CASSTRQGADTIYF. CDR3 DNA sequence: TGTGCCAGCAGCACGAGACAGGGGGCAGACACCATATATTTT.

This chain joins TRBV6-1 and TRBJ2-2, with 9 positions matching TRBD1. The CDR3 length is 15 residues. J lost 4 bases, V lost 6 bases, and 6 bases had no gene match. Germline V lookup: CDR1 MNHNS, CDR2 SASEGT. CDR3 coding DNA: TGTGCCAGCAGGCTGGACAGGGGATTCACCGGGGAGCTGTTTTTT. It translates to CASRLDRGFTGELFF.

The CDR3 loop is CASSIRGTAGSGYTF. The CDR3 coding sequence is TGTGCCAGTAGTATCCGAGGGACGGCGGGGAGCGGCTACACCTTC. The gene calls are TRBV19 and TRBJ1-2; the D gene is possibly TRBD1 (5 bases). The length of the CDR3 is 15 residues. Trimming shortened V by 3 bases and J by 8 bases, and 19 bases separated the two germline ends. In germline, CDR1 is LNHDA, CDR2 SQIVND (reference sequence).

The rearrangement joins TRBV6-1 to TRBJ2-7, with 11 bases matching TRBD2. The CDR3 runs 15 residues. Germline V CDR1 and CDR2: MNHNS, SASEGT. J lost 4 bases, V lost 5 bases, and 7 bases had no gene match. CDR3 amino acids: CASSPTSGSQYEQYF. The CDR3 bases are TGTGCCAGCAGTCCTACTAGCGGGAGTCAATACGAGCAGTACTTC.

This chain links TRBV25-1 with TRBJ2-3; D may be TRBD1 (5 bases). The CDR3 covers 13 residues. V was clipped by 2 bases and J by 4 bases, with 7 bases between them. The germline CDR1 and CDR2 sequences are MGHDK and SYGVNS. The chain's CDR3 is CASSERGADTQYF. The CDR3 region has the DNA TGTGCCAGCAGTGAAAGGGGCGCAGATACGCAGTATTTT.

This clone was seen once. The gene calls are TRBV7-9 and TRBJ2-6, with unresolved D. Germline V gene data show CDR1 as SEHNR and CDR2 as FQNEAQ (reference sequence). The CDR3 totals 13 residues. V dropped 4 bases and J dropped 11 bases, with 12 bases sitting between them. CDR3: CASSWNRQDVLTF. CDR3 nucleotides: TGTGCCAGCAGCTGGAACCGACAAGACGTCCTGACTTTC.

This chain connects TRBV9 to TRBJ2-3; TRBD2 matches at 14 bases. This CDR3 has 16 amino acids. In germline, CDR1 is SGDLS, CDR2 YYNGEE. The V segment lost 4 bases and the J segment 4 bases; nucleotides outside the gene matches: 5. The CDR3 region is CASSRGLAGAPDTQYF. DNA for the CDR3: TGTGCCAGCAGCAGGGGACTAGCGGGAGCCCCAGATACGCAGTATTTT.

This chain uses TRBV2 with TRBJ1-1, with D unclear. Germline assignment: CDR1 SNHLY and CDR2 FYNNEI. V lost 5 bases to trimming and J lost 0 bases, with 4 bases between them. The CDR3 consists of 12 residues. CDR3 DNA: TGTGCCAGCAGTTACTTGAACACTGAAGCTTTCTTT. Its protein product is CASSYLNTEAFF.